This note documents a single T cell receptor beta chain sequence. This clone was seen a few times. Its antigen specificity is not known. Base qualities were left out, and no much larger clone turns up one base away. These data originate in a study of cytomegalovirus exposure and HLA in healthy donors (dated by TCRdb to the late 2010s). Regarding the research as a whole: According to an earlier analysis of several hundred of the donors, roughly 180 million T cells yielded some 120 million unique TCR beta sequences and 276 Gb of sequence data. An early release that covered 640 HLA-typed donors contained around 300 gigabases of sequencing data and about 84 million unique TCR sequences. Of the roughly 400 genotyped donors, over 65% fell in the genetic ancestry cluster associated with self-reported Caucasian donors. The study aimed to test whether cataloging public T cell receptors could reveal signatures of past pathogen exposure. Using immunosequencing, the study profiled T cell repertoires from 500 to 800 subjects and related those repertoires to cytomegalovirus serostatus. Besides the first cohort of more than 650 subjects, a separate validation cohort made up of 90 to 150 different subjects was used. To predict cytomegalovirus infection status, the study brought together high-throughput TCR immunosequencing, statistical association of individual TCRs with disease status, and machine learning. In a later analysis, previously published TCR beta repertoires from several hundred donors were re-analyzed and high-resolution HLA genotyping was added so that TCR occurrence patterns could be studied. Rather than using new phenotypic data, the later analysis identified candidate immune exposures from TCR beta sequences and from how often those sequences occurred across donors. To decide whether each TCR beta V gene segment behaved as functional or pseudogenic, an earlier analysis of approximately 620 of the donors relied on high-throughput TCR beta sequencing. Alongside the repertoire data, information on donor age, sex, ethnicity and CMV serostatus was compiled. A later genetic analysis took genome-wide SNP genotypes for 398 of the 666 donors and used that subset as a discovery cohort. Every repertoire in the discovery cohort had been generated on one and the same sequencing platform. Both class I and class II loci were covered by HLA typing, at four-digit resolution. The number of typed donors differed by locus: 629-630 for A, B, C, DRB1 and DQB1; 500 to 550 for DQA1; some 590 for DPA1; and 400 to 480 for DPB1. A few DR-DQ haplotypes were handled as single units for association and clustering because linkage in the cohort was strong. Among some 400 genotyped donors of the cohort, an average of approximately 250,000 unique TCR beta nucleotide sequences were sequenced per donor, roughly 18% of them non-productive.

In total, around 600 healthy bone marrow donors made up the cohort. At the time of sampling, all cohort members were nominally healthy, though unrecorded immune exposures were likely present. The donor was CMV seropositive and belonged to the group of 250 to 300 seropositive cohort members. A peripheral blood sample was collected from each donor, and TCR beta sequencing was performed on peripheral blood mononuclear cells. Genomic DNA was extracted from the blood cell samples with the Qiagen DNeasy Blood Extraction Kit. Study-level results and caveats: Because counts were too low, about 18 rarely observed V segments, including chromosome 9 orphons, were excluded from the earlier analysis of some 540 of the donors. According to a later analysis, TCR association rates differed among HLA loci, with DRB1 alleles showing the most associated TCRs and HLA-C alleles showing the fewest. A few of the identified cytomegalovirus-associated TCR beta chains were confirmed in vitro to be specific for cytomegalovirus antigens. When HLA alleles, especially DR and DQ, strongly co-occurred, TCR associations were difficult to assign to individual alleles. The study gave a list of about 170 TCR beta chains associated with cytomegalovirus. Some IMGT-functional V segments, including TRBV6-2 and TRBV6-3, could not be told apart with the 87-base-pair reads, so those segments were excluded. An earlier analysis of around 540 of the donors showed that most TCR beta V segments appeared in productive rearrangements either about 87% or about 30% of the time, which broadly matched IMGT annotations. It was suggested by the authors that the approach could potentially be generalized to other disease states and immunological phenotypes. A later analysis found that HLA-associated TCR beta chains were more clonally expanded and had lower generation probabilities than equally common non-associated chains. A later analysis reported that several top co-occurrence clusters appeared linked to parvovirus B19, influenza, CMV and Epstein-Barr virus. A later genetic analysis reported fewer N-insertions in productive TCRs among donors in an Asian-associated ancestry cluster than the approximately 700-donor mean. For the cohort, immune exposure information was limited to CMV serostatus. In a later genetic analysis, a missense DCLRE1C variant was associated with V-gene and J-gene trimming of TCR beta chains, and the association was replicated in an independent cohort. A later analysis associated roughly 17,000 TCR beta sequences with specific HLA alleles at a false discovery rate of 0.05. Because some donors lacked HLA typing at each locus, the association tests relied only on the typed subset. A further reported finding was that TCR beta sequences accurately predicted the HLA-A and HLA-B alleles for most subjects in the first cohort. The sequencing pipeline was judged likely to have produced a cluster of highly shared sequence variants as a technical artifact. A later analysis found that most CMV-associated TCR beta chains appeared HLA-restricted, with HLA associations seemingly driven largely by CMV exposure. Correlated functional status among segregating V segments might be attributable to linkage disequilibrium, but an unknown experimental factor could not be ruled out. Only TCR beta chains were sequenced in this cohort, and the absence of alpha or paired-chain data limited detectable features. While some public TCRs were present in many individuals, most TCR sequences turned up only very rarely across donors. Presence/absence analyses assumed roughly uniform sequencing depth across donors, an assumption that may not hold. In both the original and validation cohorts, the classifier was reported to diagnose cytomegalovirus status with high specificity and sensitivity.

Library preparation employed the immunoSEQ multiplex PCR assay. A mixture of 60 forward primers for TCR Vbeta segments and 13 reverse primers for TCR Jbeta segments was used in the multiplex PCR. A multiplex PCR assay on genomic DNA amplified the CDR3 region of rearranged TCR beta genes. The amplified TCR beta libraries were sequenced on the Illumina HiSeq System as 87-base-pair reads. Regarding the original processing steps: In a later analysis, tens of millions of unique TCR beta chains were counted across the 650 to 750 repertoires, and about 10 million of these chains were shared by at least two donors. A nearest-neighbor algorithm error-corrected the raw reads and collapsed the reads into unique sequences, merging closely related sequences to remove PCR and sequencing errors. Alignment of CDR3 sequences to IMGT reference sequences was used to assign V, D and J gene segments. Each retained sequence needed at least a six-nucleotide match to both a V gene segment and a J gene segment. Rearrangements were called productive when the CDR3 lacked stop codons and stayed in frame with V and J; all others were non-productive. CDR3 was defined according to IMGT convention as the region running from the second conserved V-encoded cysteine to the conserved J-encoded phenylalanine. The earlier analysis of fewer than 700 of the donors excluded sequences that lacked an unambiguous match to a single V gene segment. An earlier analysis of 500 to 600 of the donors classified V segments as functional when productive rearrangements were above 56.7% and as segregating when the standard deviation between donors was above 5%. A statistical classification framework was built for diagnosing cytomegalovirus status from the catalog of TCR beta chain sequences. In a later analysis, V and J genes were assigned by comparing TCR nucleotide sequences against IMGT/GENE-DB human TR gene sequences. Using the TCRdist pipeline, a later analysis assigned CDR3 sequences along with most-parsimonious VDJ recombination scenarios. In a later analysis, each TCR beta chain was defined by its CDR3 amino acid sequence together with its V-gene family, and reads without a unique V-gene family were excluded. In a later analysis, 450 to 600 highly shared, low-generation-probability nucleotide sequences were removed to address suspected cross-contamination and a sequencing artifact. For each public chain, a later analysis derived a clonal expansion index from normalized ranks of inferred template counts within each repertoire. Generation probabilities in a later analysis came from a VDJ recombination model fitted to out-of-frame rearrangements, and those results were checked against IGoR. In a later analysis, hypergeometric tests were used to score TCR-TCR, TCR-HLA and TCR-CMV co-occurrence, with a repertoire-size bias correction applied to TCR pairs. False discovery rates were estimated in a later analysis by permuting HLA or CMV assignments 20 times. In a later analysis, co-occurring TCRs were grouped using DBSCAN, with TCRdist sequence similarity added in when clustering inside HLA-allele-positive subsets. Co-occurrence clustering excluded repertoires with fewer than 30,000 or more than 120,000 public chains, plus five with anomalous nucleotide sharing. TCRdb took this table from immuneACCESS and kept in-frame rearrangements with V and J called. Such tables lack part of the clones; where checked against another copy, unresolved V genes explain under half of the gap, and the rest is unexplained. That table furnishes V, J and clone size, whereas the DNA furnished D and trimming. For this sample there are more than 95,000 clones; 75% to 80% appear just once. The ten biggest clones cover roughly 6% of the sample.

Per the germline V gene, ENHRY is the CDR1 and SYGVKD is the CDR2. Clipping removes 9 bases from V and 5 bases from J, with 9 as the unmatched junction base count. Inclusive of the bounding cysteine and phenylalanine, the CDR3 is 15 residues long. Left in the record is the CDR3 DNA by itself, 45 bases read in frame from the first base. The chain couples TRBV10-3 to TRBJ2-2, with 10 junctional bases fitting TRBD2. Source material: PBMCs. The receptor comes from a man aged 55 to 70 in good health and CMV-seropositive. In nucleotides, the sequence is TGTGCCATATCAGGAGCGGGGGGGCAGACCGGGGAGCTGTTTTTT. It is translated as CAISGAGGQTGELFF.